This is a list of T cell receptor beta chains from one sample in a study of ipilimumab plus nivolumab after autologous stem cell transplantation. Using immunoSEQ multiplex PCR, the repertoire was profiled, and TCRdb retains in-frame clones only, with some absent. This sample carries around 17,000 clones, approximately 71% of them seen once, and the ten largest clones take 20%. Specimen: PBMCs, collected in a trial of ipilimumab plus nivolumab as post-transplant consolidation. The receptor set was obtained from a male donor with diffuse large B-cell lymphoma. Each CDR3 is given with its conserved first and last residue. A D gene is named only where the DNA matches it firmly. Clone size is shown for a subset of rows, as once, few, many or a class of expanded clone.

TRBV7-9,TRBD1,TRBJ1-2,NA,CASSRPGQVYGYTF,TGTGCCAGCAGTCGACCGGGACAGGTATATGGCTACACCTTC
TRBV2,NA,TRBJ2-7,NA,CASSDQGLSYEQYF,TGTGCCAGCAGTGACCAGGGGTTATCCTACGAGCAGTACTTC
TRBV5-1,NA,TRBJ2-6,once,CASSLEVGGSGANVLTF,TGCGCCAGCAGCTTGGAGGTGGGTGGTTCTGGGGCCAACGTCCTGACTTTC
TRBV29-1,TRBD1,TRBJ1-1,few,CSTFDRGRRGKDEAFF,TGCAGCACGTTCGACAGGGGCCGCCGCGGGAAAGATGAAGCTTTCTTT
TRBV29-1,TRBD1,TRBJ1-1,NA,CSVAGAGTAEAFF,TGCAGCGTTGCTGGGGCAGGGACAGCTGAAGCTTTCTTT
TRBV5-6,NA,TRBJ2-3,NA,CASSRGESTDTQYF,TGTGCCAGCAGCCGGGGAGAGAGCACAGATACGCAGTATTTT
TRBV7-9,NA,TRBJ2-2,NA,CASSPNLPDTGELFF,TGTGCCAGCAGCCCGAACCTTCCCGACACCGGGGAGCTGTTTTTT
TRBV11-3,TRBD1,TRBJ1-1,NA,CASSFRDRVAFF,TGTGCCAGCAGCTTCCGGGACAGAGTAGCTTTCTTT
TRBV2,NA,TRBJ2-6,few,CASRFAQNSGANVLTF,TGTGCCAGCAGGTTCGCCCAAAACTCTGGGGCCAACGTCCTGACTTTC
TRBV19,NA,TRBJ1-4,NA,CASSPQGTNEKLFF,TGTGCCAGTAGTCCACAGGGAACTAATGAAAAACTGTTTTTT
TRBV29-1,TRBD1,TRBJ2-1,few,CSVRQGSSYNEQFF,TGCAGCGTGCGACAGGGTAGTTCCTACAATGAGCAGTTCTTC
TRBV11-2,NA,TRBJ2-7,NA,CASTLGGFYEQYF,TGTGCCAGCACCTTGGGGGGTTTCTACGAGCAGTACTTC
TRBV7-2,NA,TRBJ2-7,NA,CASSLLAGGSEQYF,TGTGCCAGCAGCTTATTAGCCGGAGGCTCCGAGCAGTACTTC
TRBV2,NA,TRBJ1-4,few,CASTLPLREKLFF,TGTGCCAGCACCCTCCCACTACGGGAAAAACTGTTTTTT
TRBV7-9,NA,TRBJ1-4,few,CASSLLGQSEKLFF,TGTGCCAGCAGCTTGCTAGGACAGAGCGAAAAACTGTTTTTT
TRBV27,NA,TRBJ1-3,few,CASSSPAQGGPGNTIYF,TGTGCCAGCAGTTCCCCCGCCCAGGGAGGCCCTGGAAACACCATATATTTT
TRBV29-1,NA,TRBJ2-7,many,CSVETYQGEQYF,TGCAGCGTTGAAACCTACCAGGGCGAGCAGTACTTC
TRBV2,TRBD1,TRBJ1-5,NA,CASSGDRGSNQPQHF,TGTGCCAGCAGTGGTGACAGGGGTAGCAATCAGCCCCAGCATTTT